Below, 32 T cell receptor beta chains from the same sample are listed, as sequenced in a study of T cells after yellow fever vaccination. Each CDR3 protein gets one entry after TCRdb re-called the 5' RACE reads with MiXCR. The sample carries 200,000 to 250,000 distinct CDR3 sequences, more than 3% recorded once. The sequences come from CD4+ T cells sorted from PBMCs, collected 10 days after the yellow fever booster vaccination. The receptor set was obtained from a man aged 18 to 30 who received the YFV17D yellow fever vaccine.

The sample holds a few counts of this clonotype. The chain couples TRBV23-1 to TRBJ2-7; D ambiguous. TRBV23-1 belongs to the ORF category, with a function that is uncertain. The V end was cut by 3 bases, the J end by 5 bases, with 17 bases between. The CDR3 is 15 residues long. The CDR3 loop reads CASSQFSVALNEQYV. Written as DNA, the CDR3 is TGCGCCAGCAGTCAGTTCTCCGTGGCCCTAAACGAGCAGTACGTC.

The V call is TRBV29-1, the J call TRBJ1-4, with TRBD1 as a possible D gene (6 bases). From germline, CDR1 is SQVTM and CDR2 ANQGSEA. The V end was cut by 4 bases, the J end by 7 bases, with 13 bases between. The CDR3 runs 13 residues. The CDR3 region is CSVGQGKGEKLFF. In DNA, the CDR3 is TGCAGCGTTGGGCAGGGGAAGGGTGAAAAACTGTTTTTT. The full variable domain, its missing parts supplied by reference TRBV29-1 and TRBJ1-4, is SAVISQKPSRDICQRGTSLTIQCQVDSQVTMMFWYRQQPGQSLTLIATANQGSEATYESGFVIDKFPISRPNLTFSTLTVSNMSPEDSSIYLCSVGQGKGEKLFFGSGTQLSVL.

This clonotype was counted only a few times. V gene TRBV15 combines with J gene TRBJ2-3; 8 nucleotides agree with TRBD2. The CDR3 covers 17 residues. V dropped 0 bases and J dropped 4; count of bases not matched to a gene: 9. Germline CDR1 LNHNV, CDR2 YYDKDF (reference sequence). DNA of the CDR3: TGTGCCACCAGCAGAGAACGGTCGGGGGGGTGGGCAGATACGCAGTATTTT. Translated, it gives CATSRERSGGWADTQYF.

In this sample, this clonotype turned up many times. The V and J genes are TRBV28 and TRBJ2-3; 8 nucleotides line up with TRBD2. This CDR3 comprises 14 residues. Unmatched junction bases numbered 4, after V lost 6 bases and J lost 2 bases. Germline V gene data show CDR1 as MDHEN and CDR2 as SYDVKM. The CDR3 DNA reads TGTGCCAGCAGGGACGGGGGGGACACAGATACGCAGTATTTT. It yields the protein CASRDGGDTDTQYF.

This clonotype has a count of ten or more. This chain connects TRBV3-1 to TRBJ2-1; D may be TRBD2 (5 bases). Germline CDR1 LGHDT, CDR2 YNNKEL (reference sequence). V lost 4 bases, J lost 8 bases, and 15 bases lay in between. The CDR3 has 14 residues. The CDR3, as DNA: TGTGCCAGCAGCCCTTACGGGGTGCGCGATGAGCAGTTCTTC. Translating it yields CASSPYGVRDEQFF.

This clonotype was seen repeatedly, ten times or more. This sequence joins TRBV5-1 and TRBJ1-3; D is uncertain. Trimming pared 0 bases from V and 3 bases from J, leaving 16 bases between. CDR1 is SGHRS and CDR2 is YFSETQ in the germline V gene. This CDR3 contains 17 residues. The CDR3 loop reads CASSLGPTVLGGNTIYF. CDR3 bases: TGCGCCAGCAGCTTGGGCCCCACCGTCTTAGGTGGAAACACCATATATTTT. The variable domain in full, completed from reference TRBV5-1 and TRBJ1-3, reads KAGVTQTPRYLIKTRGQQVTLSCSPISGHRSVSWYQQTPGQGLQFLFEYFSETQRNKGNFPGRFSGRQFSNSRSEMNVSTLELGDSALYLCASSLGPTVLGGNTIYFGEGSWLTVV.

There are a few counts of this clonotype. The chain carries TRBV5-1 and TRBJ2-5; TRBD1 matches at 8 bases. Per germline, CDR1 SGHRS and CDR2 YFSETQ. The V segment lost 2 bases and the J segment 3 bases; nucleotides outside the gene matches: 3. The CDR3 has 14 residues. CDR3 DNA: TGCGCCAGCAGCTTAGAGACAGGGGAAGAGACCCAGTACTTC. Amino acid sequence: CASSLETGEETQYF. The full variable domain, in which reference TRBV5-1 and TRBJ2-5 provide the parts outside the CDR3, is KAGVTQTPRYLIKTRGQQVTLSCSPISGHRSVSWYQQTPGQGLQFLFEYFSETQRNKGNFPGRFSGRQFSNSRSEMNVSTLELGDSALYLCASSLETGEETQYFGPGTRLLVL.

The chain is built from TRBV5-5 and TRBJ2-7; perhaps TRBD2 as D (6 bases). From germline, CDR1 is SGHKS and CDR2 YYEKEE (reference sequence). Trimming pared 4 bases from V and 3 bases from J, leaving 14 bases between. The CDR3 has 14 residues. The CDR3 region is CASSRSSGGYEQYF. In nucleotides, the CDR3 is TGTGCCAGCAGCCGTAGTTCCGGGGGCTACGAGCAGTACTTC. Full variable domain (remainder filled in from reference TRBV5-5 and TRBJ2-7): DAGVTQSPTHLIKTRGQQVTLRCSPISGHKSVSWYQQVLGQGPQFIFQYYEKEERGRGNFPDRFSARQFPNYSSELNVNALLLGDSALYLCASSRSSGGYEQYFGPGTRLTVT.

This clonotype was found a few times. The rearrangement links TRBV12-3 or TRBV12-4 to TRBJ2-6; TRBD2 matches 13 bases. The CDR3 runs 18 residues. The V gene end was trimmed by 5 bases and the J gene end by 0 bases; junction bases not matched to a gene: 4. CDR3 nucleotide sequence: TGTGCCAGCAGTCTGGGACTAGCGGGACCCTCTGGGGCCAACGTCCTGACTTTC. The encoded protein is CASSLGLAGPSGANVLTF.

This clonotype has a count of ten or more. CDR3 bases: TGTGCCATCACGGCAGCTCCTAACACTGAAGCTTTCTTT. The encoded protein is CAITAAPNTEAFF. V usage is TRBV10-3 and J usage is TRBJ1-1; D unresolved. Trimming removed 7 bases from V and 2 bases from J, with 11 bases in between. Germline V CDR1 and CDR2: ENHRY, SYGVKD. The CDR3 is made up of 13 amino acids.

The rearrangement uses TRBV7-2 and TRBJ2-1; 8 positions agree with TRBD1. Germline CDR1 is SGHTA and CDR2 is FQGNSA. V lost 2 bases and J lost 8; bases outside the gene matches: 11. This CDR3 comprises 16 residues. The CDR3, as DNA: TGTGCCAGCAGCTTATACGGACAGGGACTGGCCTATGAGCAGTTCTTC. Translation: CASSLYGQGLAYEQFF. The full variable domain, rest sourced from reference TRBV7-2 and TRBJ2-1, is GAGVSQSPSNKVTEKGKDVELRCDPISGHTALYWYRQSLGQGLEFLIYFQGNSAPDKSGLPSDRFSAERTGGSVSTLTIQRTQQEDSAVYLCASSLYGQGLAYEQFFGPGTRLTVL.

The chain recombines TRBV4-2 with TRBJ2-1, with 11 positions matching TRBD1. The CDR3 has 16 residues. Germline loops: CDR1 LGHNA, CDR2 YNFKEQ. V was clipped by 3 bases and J by 8 bases; unmatched bases: 9. CDR3 sequence reads: CASSQGVTGQGDEQFF. As DNA, the CDR3 is TGTGCCAGCAGCCAGGGGGTAACGGGACAGGGGGATGAGCAGTTCTTC.

This clonotype was observed many times. This rearrangement joins TRBV7-6 to TRBJ2-2; D remains ambiguous. This CDR3 is built from 13 residues. Trimming shortened V by 2 bases and J by 6 bases, and 7 bases separated the two germline ends. Per the germline V gene, CDR1 is SGHVS and CDR2 is FNYEAQ. The CDR3 loop reads CASSLRLAGELFF. The CDR3 DNA reads as TGTGCCAGCAGCTTAAGATTGGCCGGGGAGCTGTTTTTT.

In this sample, this clonotype turned up a few times. The V and J genes are TRBV12-3 or TRBV12-4 and TRBJ2-7; 10 bases agree with TRBD2. V was pared by 4 bases and J by 4 bases, with 4 bases of the junction left unmatched. The CDR3 length is 14 residues. CDR3 residues: CASSSLAGAYEQYF. CDR3 sequence (DNA): TGTGCCAGCAGTTCCCTAGCGGGGGCTTACGAGCAGTACTTC.

This sequence joins TRBV7-2 and TRBJ2-5; D unclear. In germline, CDR1 is SGHTA, CDR2 FQGNSA. The CDR3 totals 14 residues. Trimming left V 3 bases short and J 5 bases short, with 13 bases between. For the CDR3, the DNA is TGTGCCAGCAGCTTCTTGGCAGGTTTTGAGACCCAGTACTTC. Its protein product is CASSFLAGFETQYF. The full variable domain, in which reference TRBV7-2 and TRBJ2-5 provide the parts outside the CDR3, is GAGVSQSPSNKVTEKGKDVELRCDPISGHTALYWYRQSLGQGLEFLIYFQGNSAPDKSGLPSDRFSAERTGGSVSTLTIQRTQQEDSAVYLCASSFLAGFETQYFGPGTRLLVL.

This clonotype has more than one count but fewer than ten. This chain links TRBV7-2 with TRBJ1-6, with 8 bases lining up with TRBD1. Germline assignment: CDR1 SGHTA and CDR2 FQGNSA. The CDR3 has 17 amino acids. Trimming took 5 bases from V and 6 from J; bases not matched to a gene: 12. DNA for the CDR3: TGTGCCAGCAGCGAGCAGGGGGCTCGATGGTTTAATTCACCCCTCCACTTT. This encodes CASSEQGARWFNSPLHF.

This clonotype was detected a few times. V gene TRBV9 combines with J gene TRBJ2-3; TRBD2 agrees at 9 bases. The CDR3 is 14 residues long. V dropped 2 bases and J dropped 5; count of bases not matched to a gene: 3. CDR1 is SGDLS and CDR2 is YYNGEE in the germline V gene. For the CDR3, the DNA is TGTGCCAGCAGCGTCGCGGGGGGGGAAGATACGCAGTATTTT. Encoded protein: CASSVAGGEDTQYF.

The table lists this clonotype with a few counts. The chain joins TRBV20-1 to TRBJ2-3; 13 bases map to TRBD2. Trimming cost V 0 bases and J 3 bases; bases outside gene matches: 6. The CDR3 extends over 17 amino acids. Germline CDR1 and CDR2: DFQATT and SNEGSKA (reference sequence). The CDR3 sequence is CSARDPTSGGWTDTQYF. The CDR3, as DNA: TGCAGTGCTAGAGACCCGACTAGCGGGGGGTGGACAGATACGCAGTATTTT.

This clonotype was observed a handful of times. J is TRBJ2-7 and V is TRBV12-3 or TRBV12-4; 11 bases match TRBD1. This CDR3 comprises 15 residues. V shed 5 bases and J 8 bases; nucleotides not matched to a gene: 11. This CDR3 reads CASSHIVRDRGKQYF. The CDR3 bases are TGTGCCAGCAGTCATATAGTACGGGACAGGGGGAAGCAGTACTTC.

This clonotype was picked up many times. This chain uses TRBV15 with TRBJ2-7; TRBD1 is a possible D gene (6 bases). The V and J ends lost 1 base and 5 bases respectively, with 18 bases between them. The CDR3 consists of 16 residues. Per the germline V gene, CDR1 is LNHNV and CDR2 is YYDKDF (reference sequence). CDR3 sequence: CATSRGSTGYLDEQYF. Here the CDR3 DNA reads TGTGCCACCAGCAGAGGAAGTACAGGGTATCTCGACGAGCAGTACTTC.

The chain is built from TRBV6-4 and TRBJ1-2, with 8 bases aligning to TRBD1. The CDR3 loop spans 13 amino acids. The germline gives CDR1 MRHNA, CDR2 SNTAGT. V lost 6 bases and J lost 9; bases outside the gene matches: 9. The CDR3, as DNA: TGTGCCAGCAGGAACCAACAGGGGGGTAGCTACACCTTC. Protein: CASRNQQGGSYTF.

This clonotype was found many times. The chain is built from TRBV2 and TRBJ1-4; TRBD1 agrees at 9 bases. V was clipped by 5 bases and J by 5 bases; unmatched bases: 6. The CDR3 sequence is 15 residues long. Germline V gene lookup returns CDR1 SNHLY and CDR2 FYNNEI. The CDR3 nucleotides read TGTGCCAGCAGTCTATCGGGACAGGGAAATGAAAAACTGTTTTTT. Translation: CASSLSGQGNEKLFF. Variable domain in full (rest from reference TRBV2 and TRBJ1-4): EPEVTQTPSHQVTQMGQEVILRCVPISNHLYFYWYRQILGQKVEFLVSFYNNEISEKSEIFDDQFSVERPDGSNFTLKIRSTKLEDSAMYFCASSLSGQGNEKLFFGSGTQLSVL.

This clonotype occurred many times. This chain links TRBV7-2 with TRBJ2-2; no firm D call. The CDR3 has 14 amino acids. Germline V gives CDR1 SGHTA, CDR2 FQGNSA. Trimming cost V 6 bases and J 6 bases, with 14 bases left between them. CDR3 nucleotides: TGTGCCAGCAGTATATTTCACTTGGCCGGGGAGCTGTTTTTT. It is translated as CASSIFHLAGELFF.

This clonotype was detected ten times or more. The genes are TRBV7-2 and TRBJ2-7; 12 bases agree with TRBD2. The CDR3 is 15 amino acids. Losses at the gene ends were 4 bases for V and 2 bases for J; bases not matched to a gene: 3. Germline V gives CDR1 SGHTA, CDR2 FQGNSA. For the CDR3, the DNA is TGTGCCAGCAGCTCGTCTAGCGGGGGGGCCTACGAGCAGTACTTC. Its protein product is CASSSSSGGAYEQYF.

This clonotype was seen a handful of times. The CDR3 sequence: CSAQPANLRTNQPQHF. CDR3 DNA sequence: TGCAGTGCTCAACCGGCAAACCTCAGGACCAATCAGCCCCAGCATTTT. The rearrangement links TRBV20-1 to TRBJ1-5, with D uncertain. V lost 5 bases and J 3 bases, leaving 20 bases between the germline ends. Looked up from germline, CDR1 is DFQATT and CDR2 is SNEGSKA (reference sequence). This CDR3 is built from 16 residues.

This clonotype came up many times. One end of the junction varies from germline; a read error may be responsible. CDR3 nucleotides: TGTGCCAGCAGCCTCTGGACTAGTTCTCTCGCTTTT. It is translated as CASSLWTSSLAF. V gene TRBV3-1 combines with J gene TRBJ2-3; 7 bases fit TRBD2. Germline CDR1 is LGHDT and CDR2 is YNNKEL (reference sequence). This CDR3 has 12 amino acids.

For this clonotype: A much larger clone sits a single nucleotide away, making a read error possible. The CDR3 DNA is TGTGCCACCAGCAGCGGGTGCTCCGGGGAGCTGTTTTTT. Residues: CATSSGCSGELFF. The chain couples TRBV15 to TRBJ2-2; the D is unclear. The germline CDR1 and CDR2 sequences are LNHNV and YYDKDF (reference sequence). V dropped 3 bases and J dropped 6 bases, with 8 bases sitting between them. The length of the CDR3 is 13 residues.

This clonotype showed up just a few times. The rearrangement links TRBV18 to TRBJ2-3, with D possibly matching TRBD1 (5 bases). CDR1 is KGHSH and CDR2 is LQKENI in the germline V gene. The ends were cut back, 4 bases at V and 0 bases at J, with 14 bases in the middle. This CDR3 is built from 16 residues. The CDR3 DNA reads as TGTGCCAGCTCACTTATGGGGCAGGGAAGCACAGATACGCAGTATTTT. Translating gives CASSLMGQGSTDTQYF.

Ten or more counts support this clonotype. The CDR3 protein is CSARAVAGTPAMGEQFF. CDR3 nucleotide sequence: TGCAGTGCTAGAGCAGTAGCGGGGACGCCCGCAATGGGTGAGCAGTTCTTC. J is TRBJ2-1 and V is TRBV20-1; the match to TRBD2 covers 8 bases. This CDR3 has 17 residues. With V trimmed by 1 base and J by 9 bases, 17 bases remained unmatched. Per germline, CDR1 DFQATT and CDR2 SNEGSKA (reference sequence).

The chain joins TRBV9 to TRBJ1-6, with TRBD1 as a possible D gene (5 bases). Per the germline V gene, CDR1 is SGDLS and CDR2 is YYNGEE. Trimming removed 3 bases at V and 7 bases at J, with 11 bases between. This CDR3 has 14 amino acids. In DNA, the CDR3 is TGTGCCAGCAGCGGCCGGGACGGGAATTCACCCCTCCACTTT. This sequence encodes CASSGRDGNSPLHF.

This chain links TRBV4-3 with TRBJ2-3; D is uncertain. CDR1 is LGHNA, CDR2 YSLEER, per germline. This CDR3 region has 14 residues. The V end lost 0 bases, the J end lost 1 base, and 5 bases lay between the germline ends. CDR3 sequence: CASSQESGTDTQYF. The CDR3 coding sequence is TGCGCCAGCAGCCAAGAATCTGGCACAGATACGCAGTATTTT.

This clonotype was observed a few times. This chain connects TRBV19 to TRBJ1-5; D might be TRBD1 (5 bases). V was cut by 2 bases and J by 5 bases, with 16 bases left in between. CDR3 size: 16 residues. Germline CDR1 and CDR2: LNHDA and SQIVND (reference sequence). CDR3 sequence (DNA): TGTGCCAGTAGTATAAAAGAGGGGCCAAGAGATCAGCCCCAGCATTTT. Translated: CASSIKEGPRDQPQHF.